This entry concerns a single T cell receptor (beta chain). Its binding antigen is unknown. Per-base qualities were not stored, and no clone one base away is much larger. From its cysteine to its phenylalanine, the CDR3 spans 15 amino acids. Only the CDR3 region is kept as DNA, spanning 45 bases read in frame from base 1. The CDR1 and CDR2 encoded by the germline V gene are MNHEY and SVGAGI. V lost 6 bases and J lost 5 bases, and the count of bases not matched to a germline gene is 8. Libraries were built with the immunoSEQ multiplex PCR assay. TCRdb took over this immuneACCESS table, retaining in-frame rearrangements with V and J assigned. Such tables are incomplete; in checked studies, under half of the missing clones stem from an unresolved V gene, and the remainder is unexplained. The sample records under 95,000 clones, about 89% of which are singletons. The leading ten clones occupy 0.92% of the sample.

The sample originates from a study of control samples from healthy donors and cancer patients (dated by TCRdb to the early 2020s). The sequenced sample consisted of blood. The receptor's source is a woman aged 25 to 45 in good health. The chain employs TRBV6-5 and TRBJ2-1, with 9 middle bases fitting TRBD2. The CDR3 reads as follows: CASRLGLAFDNEQFF. Read as DNA, the sequence is TGTGCCAGCAGGTTAGGACTAGCGTTTGACAATGAGCAGTTCTTC.